This T cell receptor (beta chain) stems from a study of blood T cell repertoires in COVID-19 (dated by TCRdb to about 2020). Background on the whole study: Samples from collaborators originated in the United States, Italy and Spain and spanned both the acute and convalescent phases of COVID-19. The sample metadata nearly always contained a de-identified subject ID, COVID-19 status, age in years and sex. The prospective study material was composed of cDNA or gDNA derived from T cells, B-cell-depleted T cells, or PBMCs. A freely available public database, intended as a resource for researchers studying the immune response to SARS-CoV-2, is where the repertoires were released. Where available, HLA class I and class II types were obtained from metadata supplied by the sample provider rather than from assay-based typing. Subjects who had been exposed to COVID-19, were actively infected with it, or had recovered from it provided the deeply sampled blood TCRbeta repertoires that made up the dataset. Samples came from the ongoing ImmuneRACE study (first 160 participants) plus 1,254 subjects from 6 global collaborators.

TCRbeta CDR3 regions were amplified from genomic DNA using the immunoSEQ Assay, a bias-controlled multiplex PCR. From the authors' description of their analysis: The number of nucleated cells in each sample was estimated from the amplification of reference gene primers within the assay. To quantify the absolute abundance of each unique TCRbeta CDR3 rearrangement, sequence reads were collapsed and filtered. For each sample, productive Simpson clonality was calculated as the square root of Simpson's diversity index over productive rearrangements. What TCRdb holds here is the immuneACCESS table cut down to in-frame rearrangements. Part of the clones is not present; checked against another copy, under half of the missing clones reflect an unresolved V gene, and the others are unexplained. The DNA gave D and trimming, while V, J and clone size come from that table. The sample table shows fewer than 300,000 clones, and roughly 90% are seen once. In total, the top ten clones hold 1.1% of the sample.

A remark on this clone: The specificity of this receptor is unknown. Base qualities are missing; no much larger clone stands one base away.

There are 15 amino acids in the CDR3, from cysteine to phenylalanine inclusive. The only DNA kept is the CDR3, 45 bases in frame from the first base. The germline V gene sets CDR1 to SGHRS and CDR2 to YFSETQ. The junction shows trimming of 0 bases on V and 5 bases on J, plus 12 bases between the germline ends. Participants in the prospective study were aged roughly 18 to 100 years, lived in 24 United States geographic areas, and enrolled through a virtual design. In the prospective study, cohorts were assigned on the basis of participant-reported clinical history obtained from a screening survey and a study questionnaire. ImmuneRACE Cohort 3 recovered participants were defined by two consecutive negative NP/OP PCR tests, healthcare professional clearance, or symptom resolution. In the prospective study, mobile phlebotomists collected whole blood, serum and a nasopharyngeal or oropharyngeal swab from each participant. Additional blood draws and questionnaires over a 2-month period could optionally be provided by prospective study participants. Prospective study blood samples were shipped either frozen or at room temperature before DNA extraction.

Overall results and qualifications from the work: The amount of clinical and demographic metadata varied by source and participant and was provided uncurated.

The sequence was obtained from a woman in her twenties or thirties who had recovered from COVID-19. Source material: PBMCs or T cells enriched from blood (not recorded which). This sequence uses TRBV5-1 and TRBJ2-1; the D gene is perhaps TRBD1, from 5 matching bases. The CDR3 reads as follows: CASSLVGLGHNEQFF. The sequenced DNA: TGCGCCAGCAGCTTGGTCGGGCTGGGGCACAATGAGCAGTTCTTC.